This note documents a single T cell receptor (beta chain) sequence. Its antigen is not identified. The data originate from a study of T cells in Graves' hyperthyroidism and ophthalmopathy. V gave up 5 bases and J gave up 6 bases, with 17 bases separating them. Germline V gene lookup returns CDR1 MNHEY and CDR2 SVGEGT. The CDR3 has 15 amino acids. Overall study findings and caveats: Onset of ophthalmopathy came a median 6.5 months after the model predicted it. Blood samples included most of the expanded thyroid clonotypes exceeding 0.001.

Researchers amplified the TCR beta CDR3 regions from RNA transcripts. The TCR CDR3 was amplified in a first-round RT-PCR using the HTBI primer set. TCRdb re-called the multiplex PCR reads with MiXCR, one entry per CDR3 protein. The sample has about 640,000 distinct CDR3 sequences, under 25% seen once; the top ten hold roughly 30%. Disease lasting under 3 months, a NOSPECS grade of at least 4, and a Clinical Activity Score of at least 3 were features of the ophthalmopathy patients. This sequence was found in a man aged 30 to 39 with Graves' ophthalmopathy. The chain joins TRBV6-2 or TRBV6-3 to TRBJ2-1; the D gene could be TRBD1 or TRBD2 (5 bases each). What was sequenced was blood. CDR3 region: CASSPDVRDGNEQFF. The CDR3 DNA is TGTGCCAGCAGTCCAGACGTCCGGGACGGCAATGAGCAGTTCTTC.